Shown below are 2 T cell receptor beta chains from a single sample sequenced in a study of blood T cell repertoires in COVID-19. The assay was immunoSEQ multiplex PCR, and TCRdb's table has in-frame clones only and misses some. Among 300,000 to 400,000 clones, approximately 88% were seen once, and the ten largest hold 0.97%. Sequencing used PBMCs or T cells enriched from blood (not recorded which). The source is a woman in her 30s with acute COVID-19.

This chain uses TRBV2 with TRBJ1-5; 7 nucleotides match TRBD1. The CDR3 runs 14 residues. The ends lost 6 bases at V and 5 bases at J; junction bases unmatched: 7. Germline V CDR1 and CDR2: SNHLY, FYNNEI. The CDR3 here is CASRETGIYQPQHF. CDR3 coding DNA: TGTGCCAGCAGGGAGACAGGGATCTATCAGCCCCAGCATTTT.

The rearrangement links TRBV19 to TRBJ2-7, with 7 bases that match TRBD2. The J segment lost 2 bases and the V segment lost 6 bases, leaving 7 bases of the junction unmatched. The germline CDR1 and CDR2 sequences are LNHDA and SQIVND (reference sequence). The length of the CDR3 is 14 residues. The chain's CDR3 is CASSRGEGPYEQYF. The DNA for the CDR3 is TGTGCCAGTAGCCGTGGGGAGGGTCCCTACGAGCAGTACTTC.